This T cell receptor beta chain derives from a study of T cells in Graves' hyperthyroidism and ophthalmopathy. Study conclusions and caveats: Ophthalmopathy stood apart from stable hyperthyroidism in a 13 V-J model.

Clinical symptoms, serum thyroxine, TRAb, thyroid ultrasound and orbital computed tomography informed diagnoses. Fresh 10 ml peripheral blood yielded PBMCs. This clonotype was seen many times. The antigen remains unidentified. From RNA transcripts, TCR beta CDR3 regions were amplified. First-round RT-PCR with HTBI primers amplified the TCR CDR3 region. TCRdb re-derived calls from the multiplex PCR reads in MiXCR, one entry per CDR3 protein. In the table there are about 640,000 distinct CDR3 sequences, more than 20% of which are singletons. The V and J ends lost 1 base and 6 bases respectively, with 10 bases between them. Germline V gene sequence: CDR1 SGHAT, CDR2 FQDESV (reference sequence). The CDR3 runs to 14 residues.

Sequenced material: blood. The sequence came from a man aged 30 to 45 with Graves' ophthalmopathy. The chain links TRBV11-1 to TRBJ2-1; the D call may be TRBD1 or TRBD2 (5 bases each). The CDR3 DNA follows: TGTGCCAGCAGCTTAGGAGGGGTTGGCAATGAGCAGTTCTTC. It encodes CASSLGGVGNEQFF.